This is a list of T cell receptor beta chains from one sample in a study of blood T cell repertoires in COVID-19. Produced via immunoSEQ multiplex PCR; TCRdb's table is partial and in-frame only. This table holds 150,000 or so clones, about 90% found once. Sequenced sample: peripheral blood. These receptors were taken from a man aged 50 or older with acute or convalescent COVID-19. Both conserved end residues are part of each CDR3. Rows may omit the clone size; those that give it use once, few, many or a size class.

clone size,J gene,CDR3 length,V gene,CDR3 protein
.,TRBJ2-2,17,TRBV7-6,CASSLVASTGGTGELFF
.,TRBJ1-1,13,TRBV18,CASSPGGSTEAFF
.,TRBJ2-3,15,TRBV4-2,CASSRRWEGSDTQYF
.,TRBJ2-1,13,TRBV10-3,CATRGLADTEQFF
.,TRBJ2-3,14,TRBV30,CAWRLAGAADTQYF
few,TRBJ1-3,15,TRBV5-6,CASSLAGGSGNTIYF
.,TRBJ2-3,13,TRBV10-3,CAISESHSDTQYF
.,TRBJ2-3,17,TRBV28,CASSSPGLAGGLDTQYF
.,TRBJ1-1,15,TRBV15,CATSREGSMNTEAFF
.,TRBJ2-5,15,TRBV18,CASSPKEGIQETQYF
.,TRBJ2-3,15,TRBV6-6,CASRLPSGETDTQYF
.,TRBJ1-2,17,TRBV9,CASSVGIGGTGPYGYTF
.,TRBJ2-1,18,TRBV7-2,CASSSGPTSGPTDNEQFF
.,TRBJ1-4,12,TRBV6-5,CASSGASEKLFF
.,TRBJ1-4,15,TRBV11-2,CASSTIRGAYEKLFF
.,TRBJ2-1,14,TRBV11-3,CASSFRGSFNEQFF
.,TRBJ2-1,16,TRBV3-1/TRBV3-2,CASSQIATGGYNEQFF
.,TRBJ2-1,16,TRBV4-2,CASSQVGTSGNNEQFF
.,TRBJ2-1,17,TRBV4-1,CASSQGLAGAPYNEQFF
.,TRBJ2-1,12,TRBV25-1,CASSDKPGEQFF
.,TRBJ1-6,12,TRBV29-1,CSVQDNNSPLHF
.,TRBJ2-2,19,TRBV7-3,CASSLSSQGRRGGTGELFF
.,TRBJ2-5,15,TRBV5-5,CASIERVGPQETQYF
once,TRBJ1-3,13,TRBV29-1,CSFAEGGRNTIYF
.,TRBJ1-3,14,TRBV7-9,CASSRFRGGNTIYF
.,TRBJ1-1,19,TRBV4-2,CASSLQQDLFGFMNTEAFF
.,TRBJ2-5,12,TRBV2,CASRTGQETQYF
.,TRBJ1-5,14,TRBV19,CASTDSGVNQPQHF
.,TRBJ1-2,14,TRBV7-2,CASRGGTGPFGYTF
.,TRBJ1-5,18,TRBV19,CASSITLRGGAANQPQHF
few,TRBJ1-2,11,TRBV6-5,CALDRVGGYTF
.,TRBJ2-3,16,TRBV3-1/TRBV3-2,CASSREGLSATDTQYF
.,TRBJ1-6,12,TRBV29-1,CSVRQGNSPLHF
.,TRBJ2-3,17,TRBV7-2,CASSLSRLAGATDTQYF
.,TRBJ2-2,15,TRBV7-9,CASSFDYGVAGELFF
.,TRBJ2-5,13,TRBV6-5,CASSRDREETQYF
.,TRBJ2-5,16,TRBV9,CASSVGLAGGQETQYF
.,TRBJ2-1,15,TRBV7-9,CASSSGQAPYNEQFF
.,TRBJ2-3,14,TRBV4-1,CASSPPLGAERQYF
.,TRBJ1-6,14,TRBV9,CASSVAGANSPLHF
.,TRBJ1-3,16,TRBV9,CASSPGRGSSGNTIYF
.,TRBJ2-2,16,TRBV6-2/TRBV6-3,CASSYPGTIDTGELFF
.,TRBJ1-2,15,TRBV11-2,CASSLGPGVNYGYTF
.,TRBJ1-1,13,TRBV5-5,CASSLGGEAEAFF
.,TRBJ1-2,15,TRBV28,CASRIPGTGVNGYTF